What follows are 18 T cell receptor beta chains derived from one specimen sequenced in a study of T cells in Graves' hyperthyroidism and ophthalmopathy. TCR beta CDR3 region amplification was performed from RNA transcripts. The study used the HTBI primer set for a first-round RT-PCR of the TCR CDR3. From the multiplex PCR reads, TCRdb called clonotypes with MiXCR, one entry per CDR3 protein. The sample holds 300,000 to 350,000 distinct CDR3 sequences, around a sixth seen once. Sequenced sample: blood. These receptors came from a woman aged 35 to 49 with Graves' ophthalmopathy.

This clonotype was detected many times. This chain uses TRBV6-1 with TRBJ2-5, with D possibly matching TRBD2 (5 bases). The CDR3 extends over 14 amino acids. CDR1 and CDR2 from the germline V gene are MNHNS and SASEGT. Trimming stripped 5 bases from V and 5 bases from J, with 15 bases between. CDR3 loop: CASSPTRAYETQYF. DNA for the CDR3: TGTGCCAGCAGTCCAACTAGAGCGTACGAGACCCAGTACTTC.

This clonotype was detected many times. The chain carries TRBV5-1 and TRBJ2-2; TRBD1 agrees at 7 bases. Losses at the gene ends were 4 bases for V and 4 bases for J; bases not matched to a gene: 7. The germline gives CDR1 SGHRS, CDR2 YFSETQ. The CDR3 consists of 15 residues. The CDR3 spells CASSRDSTSTGELFF. The CDR3 DNA follows: TGCGCCAGCAGCAGGGACAGCACAAGCACCGGGGAGCTGTTTTTT.

This clonotype occurred many times. This rearrangement joins TRBV4-2 to TRBJ1-1; D is possibly TRBD1 (5 bases). Deletions cut 1 base from V and 6 bases from J, with 15 bases between. CDR1 and CDR2 from the germline V gene are LGHNA and YNFKEQ. The CDR3 runs 15 residues. The CDR3 spells CASSQGGAGRPEAFF. CDR3 nucleotides: TGTGCCAGCAGCCAAGGCGGGGCCGGGCGTCCTGAAGCTTTCTTT.

There are many counts of this clonotype. The chain couples TRBV5-4 to TRBJ2-7, with 12 positions matching TRBD2. Germline lookup yields CDR1 SGHNT and CDR2 YYREEE (reference sequence). The CDR3 has 14 residues. With V trimmed by 1 base and J by 5 bases, 1 base remained unmatched. In DNA, the CDR3 is TGTGCCAGCAGCTTGAGACTAGCGGGAGACGAGCAGTACTTC. Its protein is CASSLRLAGDEQYF.

This clonotype was found a few times. V and J are TRBV5-1 and TRBJ2-7, with D unclear. V lost 3 bases and J lost 4, with 32 bases in between. The CDR3 covers 20 residues. Germline V lookup: CDR1 SGHRS, CDR2 YFSETQ. The CDR3 nucleotides read TGCGCCAGCAGCTCTACCCTACCGCGACTGTTCCCCCCAACCCCTTACGAGCAGTACTTC. It is translated as CASSSTLPRLFPPTPYEQYF.

This clonotype was recorded at least ten times. The genes are TRBV19 and TRBJ2-1; 14 bases line up with TRBD2. The CDR3 totals 16 residues. Germline-derived CDR1 and CDR2 are LNHDA and SQIVND (reference sequence). Germline trimming cut 6 bases from V and 3 bases from J; bases unmatched to any gene: 4. The CDR3 nucleotides read TGTGCCAGTAGGGGGACTAGCGGGAGAGTCTACAATGAGCAGTTCTTC. Its translation: CASRGTSGRVYNEQFF. Based on the CDR3 plus reference TRBV19 and TRBJ2-1, the full variable domain is DGGITQSPKYLFRKEGQNVTLSCEQNLNHDAMYWYRQDPGQGLRLIYYSQIVNDFQKGDIAEGYSVSREKKESFPLTVTSAQKNPTAFYLCASRGTSGRVYNEQFFGPGTRLTVL.

This clonotype was found many times. The chain links TRBV6-5 to TRBJ1-1; D possibly corresponds to TRBD1 (6 bases). V lost 6 bases to trimming and J lost 0 bases, with 11 bases between them. The CDR3 runs 14 residues. Per germline, CDR1 MNHEY and CDR2 SVGAGI. CDR3 amino acids: CASRRTDLNTEAFF. Written as DNA, the CDR3 is TGTGCCAGCAGAAGGACAGACTTGAACACTGAAGCTTTCTTT.

This clonotype was observed many times. The chain is built from TRBV6-5 and TRBJ2-2; TRBD2 agrees at 11 bases. Per germline, CDR1 MNHEY and CDR2 SVGAGI. The CDR3 length is 15 residues. V dropped 4 bases and J dropped 5; count of bases not matched to a gene: 3. CDR3 amino acids: CASSWLAGGTGELFF. In nucleotides, the CDR3 is TGTGCCAGCAGTTGGCTAGCGGGAGGTACCGGGGAGCTGTTTTTT.

This clonotype was observed a few times. The genes are TRBV7-2 and TRBJ2-7; 9 bases fit TRBD2. The germline CDR1 and CDR2 sequences are SGHTA and FQGNSA. The CDR3 length is 16 residues. The V gene end was trimmed by 4 bases and the J gene end by 2 bases; junction bases not matched to a gene: 9. CDR3 protein: CASSSAAGGGTYEQYF. For the CDR3, the DNA is TGTGCCAGCAGCTCAGCCGCGGGGGGGGGGACCTACGAGCAGTACTTC.

The chain employs TRBV12-3 or TRBV12-4 and TRBJ2-7, with a tentative D call TRBD1 (6 bases). The CDR3 has 15 amino acids. Trimming removed 5 bases at V and 0 bases at J, with 14 bases between. The CDR3 bases are TGTGCCAGCAGTCCATGGACAGCGAGCTCCTACGAGCAGTACTTC. Protein sequence: CASSPWTASSYEQYF.

This clonotype occurred many times. The rearrangement joins TRBV29-1 to TRBJ2-7, with D tentatively TRBD2 (6 bases). Trimming stripped 0 bases from V and 5 bases from J, with 11 bases between. The CDR3 consists of 13 residues. Germline V gives CDR1 SQVTM, CDR2 ANQGSEA. This CDR3 reads CSVEDRGTDEQYF. The CDR3 DNA reads as TGCAGCGTTGAAGATCGGGGGACTGACGAGCAGTACTTC.

In this sample, this clonotype turned up many times. V is TRBV16 and J is TRBJ1-1, with D perhaps TRBD1 (5 bases). Germline loops: CDR1 KGHSY, CDR2 FQNENV. The CDR3 runs to 14 residues. The V end lost 0 bases, the J end lost 4 bases, and 9 bases lay between the germline ends. CDR3 nucleotide sequence: TGTGCCAGCAGCCAATCGACAGTGCTCACTGAAGCTTTCTTT. Its protein is CASSQSTVLTEAFF.

This clonotype occurred many times. This sequence joins TRBV28 and TRBJ1-5, with D maybe TRBD1 (6 bases). With 4 bases removed from V and 3 bases from J, the gap between germline ends came to 13 bases. The V gene's germline CDR1 is MDHEN and CDR2 SYDVKM. The CDR3 runs 15 residues. The CDR3 DNA follows: TGTGCCAGCAGTTCCAGGACAGTGTTCAATCAGCCCCAGCATTTT. It translates to CASSSRTVFNQPQHF.

This clonotype has a count of ten or more. The V and J genes are TRBV11-2 and TRBJ2-5; D may be TRBD2 (5 bases). CDR1 SGHAT and CDR2 FQNNGV come from the germline V gene. CDR3 length: 15 amino acids. Between the trimmed V and J ends, which lost 5 bases and 5 bases, there was a span of 18 bases. The CDR3 DNA reads as TGTGCCAGCAGCCCTGGCCGGGGAAATCGGGAGACCCAGTACTTC. Amino acid sequence: CASSPGRGNRETQYF. The full variable domain, in which reference TRBV11-2 and TRBJ2-5 provide the parts outside the CDR3, is EAGVAQSPRYKIIEKRQSVAFWCNPISGHATLYWYQQILGQGPKLLIQFQNNGVVDDSQLPKDRFSAERLKGVDSTLKIQPAKLEDSAVYLCASSPGRGNRETQYFGPGTRLLVL.

The chain links TRBV30 to TRBJ2-7, with 8 positions matching TRBD1. The trim removed 1 base at V and 0 bases at J, leaving 2 bases unmatched. Germline-derived CDR1 and CDR2 are GTSNPN and SVGIG (reference sequence). There are 14 residues in the CDR3. The CDR3 DNA follows: TGTGCCTGGAGTGCAGGGGGCTACTCCTACGAGCAGTACTTC. Protein product: CAWSAGGYSYEQYF.

This chain links TRBV4-1 with TRBJ2-6; no definite D call. From germline, CDR1 is MGHRA and CDR2 YSYEKL. Trimming shortened V by 0 bases and J by 1 base, and 4 bases separated the two germline ends. The CDR3 has 15 residues. The CDR3 protein is CASSQDPSGANVLTF. DNA of the CDR3: TGCGCCAGCAGCCAAGACCCGTCTGGGGCCAACGTCCTGACTTTC.

This clonotype was picked up many times. This sequence joins TRBV7-2 and TRBJ1-2; unclear D gene. V was cut by 8 bases and J by 4 bases, with 5 bases left in between. CDR3 length: 10 residues. CDR1 SGHTA and CDR2 FQGNSA come from the germline V gene. The CDR3 region has the DNA TGTGCCAGCTACGCCTATGGCTACACCTTC. Amino acid sequence: CASYAYGYTF.

The chain employs TRBV6-4 and TRBJ1-2; possible D gene TRBD1, 6 bases. Trimming took 3 bases from V and 4 from J, leaving 12 bases between them. The CDR3 sequence is 14 residues long. Per germline, CDR1 MRHNA and CDR2 SNTAGT. Here the CDR3 reads CASSEGGGPYGYTF. DNA for the CDR3: TGTGCCAGCAGTGAAGGGGGGGGACCCTATGGCTACACCTTC.